This T cell receptor (beta chain) came from a study of T cell responses to AZD1222 COVID-19 vaccine. Losses at the gene ends were 4 bases for V and 4 bases for J; bases not matched to a gene: 18. Looked up from germline, CDR1 is SGHDT and CDR2 is YYEEEE. CDR3 length: 18 amino acids. Second-dose recipients at about 4 or about 12 weeks were treated as one pooled group. A remark on this clone: Its antigen remains unknown.

Regarding the study as a whole: Donors were mostly white British, more females; clonal diversity possibly underestimated. Mapped onto spike, vaccine-associated CD4 TCRs spanned it and were dominant at 160-218 and 743-854.

TCRdb's copy holds only in-frame clones and misses some; the assay was immunoSEQ multiplex PCR. This sample has tens of thousands of clones; 80% to 95% occur once, and the top ten carry roughly 3.1%. The source material was peripheral blood, sampled 28 days after the second AZD1222 dose. The sequence was obtained from an adult who received the AZD1222 COVID-19 vaccine. V is TRBV5-6 and J is TRBJ2-7; 9 bases are shared with TRBD2. CDR3 protein: CASSPGVAGANLFYEQYF. CDR3 coding DNA: TGTGCCAGCAGCCCGGGAGTAGCGGGGGCCAACCTATTTTACGAGCAGTACTTC.